This T cell receptor (beta chain) was observed in a study of cytomegalovirus exposure and HLA in healthy donors (dated by TCRdb to 2017 to 2019). Regarding the complete study: An earlier analysis of roughly 570 of the donors reported roughly 300 Gb of sequence data and 117 million unique TCR beta sequences obtained from roughly 170 million T cells. The study combined high-throughput TCR immunosequencing, statistical association of individual TCRs with disease status, and machine learning to predict cytomegalovirus infection status. In a later analysis, previously published TCR beta repertoires from 666 donors were re-analyzed and high-resolution HLA genotyping was added so that TCR occurrence patterns could be studied. HLA typing covered class I and class II loci at four-digit resolution. Among roughly 400 genotyped donors of the cohort, an average of about 240,000 unique TCR beta nucleotide sequences were sequenced per donor, 15% to 20% of them non-productive. The aim of the study was to test whether cataloging public T cell receptors could identify signatures of past pathogen exposure. Every repertoire in the discovery cohort had been generated on one and the same sequencing platform. Genome-wide SNP genotypes for about 55% of the roughly 670 donors were used in a later genetic analysis, which treated that subset as a discovery cohort. Because of strong linkage in the cohort, roughly five DR-DQ haplotypes were treated as single units for association and clustering. Among the roughly 400 genotyped donors, about 85% belonged to the genetic ancestry cluster associated with self-reported Caucasian donors. Typing coverage varied by locus: roughly 629-640 donors for A, B, C, DRB1 and DQB1; approximately 500 for DQA1; around 570 for DPA1; approximately 490 for DPB1. About 300 gigabases of sequencing data and roughly 90 million unique TCR sequences were included in an early release covering around 650 HLA-typed donors. Donor age, sex, ethnicity and CMV serostatus were compiled alongside the repertoire data. Along with the roughly 700-subject first cohort, a separate validation cohort of over 90 different subjects was used. Rather than using new phenotypic data, the later analysis identified candidate immune exposures from TCR beta sequences and from how often those sequences occurred across donors. Using immunosequencing, the study profiled T cell repertoires from 666 subjects and related those repertoires to cytomegalovirus serostatus. An earlier analysis of more than 450 of the donors used high-throughput TCR beta sequencing to judge whether each TCR beta V gene segment behaved as functional or pseudogenic.

Results and caveats for the whole study, not just this receptor: Most CMV-associated TCR beta chains appeared to be HLA-restricted in a later analysis, and the HLA associations seemed to be driven largely by CMV exposure. The presence/absence analyses assumed that sequencing depth was roughly uniform across donors, and that assumption may not be true. In a later genetic analysis, fewer N-insertions in productive TCRs were reported among donors in an Asian-associated ancestry cluster than the roughly 670-donor mean. Most TCR sequences were observed very rarely across donors, whereas some public TCRs were present in many individuals. A further reported finding was that TCR beta sequences accurately predicted the HLA-A and HLA-B alleles for most subjects in the first cohort. The authors suggested that the approach could potentially be generalized to other disease states and immunological phenotypes. In a later analysis, several top co-occurrence clusters were reported to appear linked to parvovirus B19, influenza, CMV and Epstein-Barr virus. At a false discovery rate of 0.05, a later analysis linked fewer than 20,000 TCR beta sequences to specific HLA alleles. When HLA alleles, especially DR and DQ, strongly co-occurred, TCR associations were difficult to assign to individual alleles. A few of the identified cytomegalovirus-associated TCR beta chains were confirmed in vitro to be specific for cytomegalovirus antigens. Immune exposure information for the cohort was limited to CMV serostatus. A later analysis found that TCR association rates varied across HLA loci, with DRB1 alleles showing the most associated TCRs and HLA-C alleles the fewest. Correlated functional status among segregating V segments might be attributable to linkage disequilibrium, but an unknown experimental factor could not be ruled out. V-gene and J-gene trimming of TCR beta chains was associated with a missense DCLRE1C variant in a later genetic analysis, and the association was replicated in an independent cohort. The study gave a list of 150 to 200 TCR beta chains associated with cytomegalovirus. Over 15 rarely observed V segments, including chromosome 9 orphons, were excluded from the earlier analysis of some 590 of the donors because counts were too low. Some IMGT-functional V segments, including TRBV6-2 and TRBV6-3, could not be told apart with the 87-base-pair reads, so those segments were excluded. Compared with equally common non-associated chains, HLA-associated TCR beta chains in a later analysis were more clonally expanded and had lower generation probabilities. Because HLA typing was missing for some donors at each locus, association tests included only the typed subset. This cohort had only TCR beta chains sequenced, and the lack of alpha or paired-chain data limited which features could be detected. A cluster of highly shared sequence variants was judged likely to represent a technical artifact of the sequencing pipeline. Cytomegalovirus status was reported to be diagnosed by the classifier with high specificity and sensitivity in both the original and validation cohorts. An earlier analysis of several hundred of the donors showed that most TCR beta V segments appeared in productive rearrangements either about 90% or about 30% of the time, which broadly matched IMGT annotations.

The cohort consisted of 650 to 700 healthy bone marrow donors. All cohort members were sampled while nominally healthy, although unrecorded immune exposures were likely present. The donor was CMV seronegative and belonged to the group of 320 or so seronegative cohort members. Each donor provided a peripheral blood sample, and peripheral blood mononuclear cells were used for TCR beta sequencing. Genomic DNA extraction from the blood cell samples was performed with the Qiagen DNeasy Blood Extraction Kit. The library was produced with the immunoSEQ multiplex PCR assay. For the multiplex PCR, a mixture combining 60 forward primers for TCR Vbeta segments and 13 reverse primers for TCR Jbeta segments was used. Amplification of the CDR3 region of rearranged TCR beta genes was performed with a multiplex PCR assay on genomic DNA. Amplified TCR beta libraries were sequenced as 87-base-pair reads on the Illumina HiSeq System. Processing in the source paper ran as follows. Across the 700 or so repertoires, a later analysis counted some 80 million unique TCR beta chains, 8.5 million to 12 million of which were shared by at least two donors. A nearest-neighbor algorithm error-corrected the raw reads and collapsed the reads into unique sequences, merging closely related sequences to remove PCR and sequencing errors. Alignment of CDR3 sequences to IMGT reference sequences was used to assign V, D and J gene segments. For a sequence to be retained, a match of at least six nucleotides was required to both a V gene segment and a J gene segment. A rearrangement counted as productive if the CDR3 had no stop codons and remained in frame with V and J, and every other rearrangement counted as non-productive. Following IMGT convention, CDR3 was defined as the stretch from the second conserved V-encoded cysteine up to the conserved J-encoded phenylalanine. The earlier analysis of 500 to 600 of the donors excluded sequences that lacked an unambiguous match to a single V gene segment. An earlier analysis of a few hundred of the donors called V segments functional above 56.7% productive rearrangements and segregating when the between-donor standard deviation exceeded 5%. A statistical classification framework was built to diagnose cytomegalovirus status from the catalog of TCR beta chain sequences. In a later analysis, TCR nucleotide sequences were compared against IMGT/GENE-DB human TR gene sequences so that V and J genes could be assigned. Using the TCRdist pipeline, a later analysis assigned CDR3 sequences along with most-parsimonious VDJ recombination scenarios. In a later analysis, every TCR beta chain was defined by the combination of its CDR3 amino acid sequence and its V-gene family, and reads without a unique V-gene family were dropped. A later analysis removed several hundred highly shared, low-generation-probability nucleotide sequences to deal with suspected cross-contamination and a sequencing artifact. A later analysis calculated a clonal expansion index for each public chain from normalized within-repertoire ranks of inferred template counts. In a later analysis, generation probabilities were computed with a VDJ recombination model fitted to out-of-frame rearrangements, and the resulting probabilities were checked against IGoR. Hypergeometric tests were used in a later analysis to score TCR-TCR, TCR-HLA and TCR-CMV co-occurrence, with a repertoire-size bias correction applied to the TCR pairs. False discovery rates were estimated in a later analysis by permuting HLA or CMV assignments 20 times. In a later analysis, co-occurring TCRs were grouped using DBSCAN, and TCRdist sequence similarity was added for clustering within HLA-allele-positive subsets. Repertoires with fewer than 30,000 or more than 120,000 public chains were left out of co-occurrence clustering, as were five repertoires with anomalous nucleotide sharing. TCRdb's version of the immuneACCESS table is confined to in-frame rearrangements and falls short of the full clone set. An unresolved V gene accounts for under half of the shortfall where checked; the remainder is of unknown origin. V and J calls and clone size follow that table, whereas D and trimming were derived from the DNA. In all, the sample holds about 93,000 clones, and roughly 79% of those were seen once. 0.5% to 0.65% of the sample is taken by the ten largest.

The germline V gene provides CDR1 ENHRY and CDR2 SYGVKD. Clipping removes 3 bases from V and 4 bases from J, with 12 as the unmatched junction base count. The CDR3 runs 18 amino acids, cysteine and phenylalanine included. Only the CDR3 region is kept as DNA, spanning 54 bases read in frame from base 1. As concerns this clone: Its antigen is currently not known. No base quality information exists; no much larger clone differs at one position.

The specimen sequenced was PBMCs. The rearrangement joined TRBV10-3 to TRBJ2-1; the junction holds 10 bases that match TRBD2. The sequence was collected from a man aged 25-45 years in good health and CMV-seronegative. The CDR3 in this case is CAISETTRTSGAYNEQFF. In nucleotides, the sequence is TGTGCCATCAGTGAAACAACTAGGACTAGCGGAGCTTACAATGAGCAGTTCTTC.